What follows are 28 T cell receptor beta chains derived from one specimen sequenced in a study of HIV-infected patients and healthy controls (dated by TCRdb to 2013 to 2014). The library was produced with 5' RACE. Sequencing was carried out with an Illumina MiSeq. Reverse transcription of 500 ng RNA was performed with SuperScript III using primers directed against the alpha and beta constant regions. Separate alpha and beta chain libraries were made by chain-specific third strand synthesis with multiplexing indices. The public reads were reanalyzed by TCRdb: fastp trimming at Q25, MiXCR alignment, in-frame beta chains only. Here each entry gathers all rows of one CDR3 protein and keeps the most common genes and DNA. Here the sample has about 4,000 distinct CDR3 sequences; 25% to 30% occur a single time. Clones ranked in the top ten supply 20% of the sample. Follow-up blood from HIV-infected patients was collected roughly three months, about 14 weeks, after antiretroviral therapy began. Whole blood was used without cell fractionation, so the repertoire reflected all unsorted peripheral T cells.

The sequences come from blood, collected during antiretroviral therapy. The receptors derive from an adult with HIV infection.

This clonotype was seen more than once but under ten times. This chain links TRBV12-3 or TRBV12-4 with TRBJ2-1; D is uncertain. The CDR3 spans 12 residues. V was shortened by 8 bases and J by 4 bases, with 9 bases between the two germline ends. The CDR3 nucleotides are TGTGCCAGCTGCGTCCGATACAATGAGCAGTTCTTC. This encodes CASCVRYNEQFF.

This chain connects TRBV18 to TRBJ2-7; 8 positions match TRBD1. CDR1 and CDR2 (germline): KGHSH, LQKENI. J lost 4 bases, V lost 0 bases, and 5 bases had no gene match. This CDR3 spans 15 amino acids. The CDR3 loop is CASSPPTRTGYEQYF. CDR3 DNA sequence: TGTGCCAGCTCACCACCAACTAGGACAGGGTACGAGCAGTACTTC.

This clonotype was seen a few times. V is TRBV4-1 and J is TRBJ2-7; 10 positions agree with TRBD2. Germline-derived CDR1 and CDR2 are MGHRA and YSYEKL. The CDR3 is made up of 15 amino acids. Trimming at V came to 2 bases and at J to 3 bases, leaving 4 bases not matched to a gene. The CDR3, as DNA: TGCGCCAGCAGCCAACTAGCGGGGGCCCTCTACGAGCAGTACTTC. Translation gives CASSQLAGALYEQYF.

Judged by abundance, this clonotype is large. The rearrangement links TRBV7-8 to TRBJ1-2, with TRBD1 identical over 9 bases. Germline V gives CDR1 SGHVS, CDR2 FQNEAQ. CDR3 size: 12 residues. V gave up 10 bases and J gave up 8 bases; unmatched junction bases: 8. The CDR3 DNA is TGTGCCATACCAGGGGGGACAGGGGGCTACACCTTC. It is translated as CAIPGGTGGYTF.

This clonotype is labeled as medium-sized. This chain connects TRBV14 to TRBJ2-7, with no clear D. V lost 0 bases and J lost 0, with 9 bases in between. There are 15 residues in the CDR3. From germline, CDR1 is SGHDN and CDR2 FVKESK. The CDR3 sequence is CASSQDNYISYEQYF. The CDR3 DNA reads TGTGCCAGCAGCCAAGATAACTACATCTCCTACGAGCAGTACTTC. The variable domain in full, with the rest retrieved from reference TRBV14 and TRBJ2-7, is EAGVTQFPSHSVIEKGQTVTLRCDPISGHDNLYWYRRVMGKEIKFLLHFVKESKQDESGMPNNRFLAERTGGTYSTLKVQPAELEDSGVYFCASSQDNYISYEQYFGPGTRLTVT.

This clonotype is labeled medium-sized. This chain joins TRBV11-2 and TRBJ2-5; 11 bases align to TRBD2. The CDR3 is made up of 16 amino acids. Per germline, CDR1 SGHAT and CDR2 FQNNGV. J gave up 4 bases and V 5 bases, and 9 bases lay outside the gene matches. The CDR3 nucleotides read TGTGCCAGCAGCCCCATGAGGCTAGCGGGGGGAGAGACCCAGTACTTC. It encodes CASSPMRLAGGETQYF.

Judged by abundance, this clonotype is medium-sized. The chain links TRBV10-3 to TRBJ2-3; 11 bases are shared with TRBD2. The CDR3 is made up of 16 amino acids. Germline lookup yields CDR1 ENHRY and CDR2 SYGVKD. Losses at the gene ends were 4 bases for V and 2 bases for J; bases not matched to a gene: 5. This CDR3 reads CAISGTSGGPTDTQYF. CDR3 nucleotide sequence: TGTGCCATCAGTGGTACTAGCGGGGGTCCCACAGATACGCAGTATTTT.

A single count supports this clonotype. The rearrangement links TRBV5-5 to TRBJ1-1; D not resolved. Per germline, CDR1 SGHKS and CDR2 YYEKEE (reference sequence). V was shortened by 0 bases and J by 3 bases, with 6 bases between the two germline ends. CDR3 length: 13 residues. CDR3 DNA sequence: TGTGCCAGCAGCTTGGGGGCGGACACTGAAGCTTTCTTT. It is translated as CASSLGADTEAFF.

By its share, this clonotype is medium-sized (0.01 to 0.1%). This sequence joins TRBV5-1 and TRBJ2-1, with 9 positions matching TRBD2. Germline CDR1 reads SGHRS; CDR2 reads YFSETQ. CDR3 length: 16 residues. The V segment lost 0 bases and the J segment 2 bases; nucleotides outside the gene matches: 3. CDR3 sequence reads: CASSLVGGGAYNEQFF. CDR3 DNA sequence: TGCGCCAGCAGCTTGGTCGGCGGGGGGGCCTACAATGAGCAGTTCTTC.

The chain couples TRBV5-1 to TRBJ1-5; D is uncertain. Germline-derived CDR1 and CDR2 are SGHRS and YFSETQ. The ends were cut back, 0 bases at V and 4 bases at J, with 5 bases in the middle. The length of the CDR3 is 13 residues. CDR3 in amino acids: CASSLDGNQPQHF. The DNA of the CDR3 is TGCGCCAGCAGCTTGGACGGGAATCAGCCCCAGCATTTT.

This clonotype showed up just a few times. V usage is TRBV18 and J usage is TRBJ2-7; D might be TRBD2 (7 bases). Per germline, CDR1 KGHSH and CDR2 LQKENI. This CDR3 has 15 residues. V was cut by 2 bases and J by 6 bases, with 17 bases left in between. CDR3 in DNA: TGTGCCAGCTCACCAGGAGACGGGGGGCGGGTCGAGCAGTACTTC. Its protein product is CASSPGDGGRVEQYF.

This clonotype was counted only a few times. The V and J genes are TRBV6-5 and TRBJ1-1; 10 bases are a match to TRBD1. V lost 6 bases to trimming and J lost 5 bases; unmatched junction nucleotides: 9. CDR1 is MNHEY and CDR2 is SVGAGI in the germline V gene. This CDR3 has 15 amino acids. The CDR3 loop reads CASRSRTGGETEAFF. DNA of the CDR3: TGTGCCAGCAGATCCCGGACAGGGGGTGAGACTGAAGCTTTCTTT.

V usage is TRBV7-2 and J usage is TRBJ1-1; D ambiguous. Per germline, CDR1 SGHTA and CDR2 FQGNSA. The CDR3 length is 14 residues. V was pared by 1 base and J by 4 bases, with 10 bases between. CDR3 loop: CASSLDGVSTEAFF. In DNA form, the CDR3 reads TGTGCCAGCAGCTTAGACGGGGTTAGCACTGAAGCTTTCTTT. Filled out from reference TRBV7-2 and TRBJ1-1, the complete variable domain reads GAGVSQSPSNKVTEKGKDVELRCDPISGHTALYWYRQSLGQGLEFLIYFQGNSAPDKSGLPSDRFSAERTGGSVSTLTIQRTQQEDSAVYLCASSLDGVSTEAFFGQGTRLTVV.

The rearrangement joins TRBV30 to TRBJ2-2, with D perhaps matching TRBD2 (5 bases). Trimming took 4 bases from V and 5 from J, leaving 14 bases between them. The CDR3 has 14 residues. Looked up from germline, CDR1 is GTSNPN and CDR2 is SVGIG (reference sequence). This chain's CDR3 is CAWTQPGSTGELFF. CDR3 in DNA: TGTGCCTGGACCCAACCGGGGTCGACCGGGGAGCTGTTTTTT.

Only a few counts were recorded for this clonotype. The DNA of the CDR3 is TGTGCCAGCAGCCAAGATAGAGTAAACACTGAAGCTTTCTTT. It yields the protein CASSQDRVNTEAFF. The V gene is TRBV14, the J gene TRBJ1-1; D gene unclear. In germline, CDR1 is SGHDN, CDR2 FVKESK. The CDR3 is made up of 14 amino acids. The V end lost 0 bases, the J end lost 2 bases, and 7 bases lay between the germline ends.

This clonotype counts as medium-sized. The gene calls are TRBV5-1 and TRBJ2-3; no definite D call. Trimming pared 1 base from V and 6 bases from J, leaving 12 bases between. This CDR3 contains 14 residues. Germline loops: CDR1 SGHRS, CDR2 YFSETQ. The CDR3 bases are TGCGCCAGCAGCTTGTTGCCAGCTTGGGATACGCAGTATTTT. It is translated as CASSLLPAWDTQYF.

This clonotype is medium-sized (0.01 to 0.1%) within its sample. This chain joins TRBV4-2 and TRBJ2-6, with 7 bases aligning to TRBD1. CDR1 is LGHNA, CDR2 YNFKEQ, per germline. The V segment lost 0 bases and the J segment 0 bases; nucleotides outside the gene matches: 2. The CDR3 has 17 amino acids. CDR3 nucleotide sequence: TGTGCCAGCAGCCAAGAAGGGGGCCTCTCTGGGGCCAACGTCCTGACTTTC. Translated, it gives CASSQEGGLSGANVLTF.

This clonotype rates as medium-sized. The V and J genes are TRBV18 and TRBJ1-2; D is ambiguous. V was clipped by 2 bases and J by 6 bases, with 7 bases between them. Germline CDR1 KGHSH, CDR2 LQKENI. This CDR3 spans 12 amino acids. This CDR3 reads CASSPGWNGYTF. The CDR3 region has the DNA TGTGCCAGCTCACCAGGTTGGAATGGCTACACCTTC. The full variable domain, rest sourced from reference TRBV18 and TRBJ1-2, is NAGVMQNPRHLVRRRGQEARLRCSPMKGHSHVYWYRQLPEEGLKFMVYLQKENIIDESGMPKERFSAEFPKEGPSILRIQQVVRGDSAAYFCASSPGWNGYTFGSGTRLTVV.

V usage is TRBV5-1 and J usage is TRBJ2-1, with 8 positions matching TRBD2. There are 15 residues in the CDR3. The germline CDR1 and CDR2 sequences are SGHRS and YFSETQ. The J segment lost 4 bases and the V segment lost 2 bases, leaving 5 bases of the junction unmatched. The CDR3 DNA reads TGCGCCAGCAGCTTTAACGGGGGGGTATACAATGAGCAGTTCTTC. Amino acid sequence: CASSFNGGVYNEQFF.

This clonotype was detected only a few times. The chain is built from TRBV6-5 and TRBJ2-7; 9 bases match TRBD1. V dropped 4 bases and J dropped 6; count of bases not matched to a gene: 7. This CDR3 comprises 14 residues. Germline V lookup: CDR1 MNHEY, CDR2 SVGAGI. In DNA, the CDR3 is TGTGCCAGCAGTTCCCGGGACAGGGACCCCGAGCAGTACTTC. Translating gives CASSSRDRDPEQYF.

This clonotype was counted only a few times. This rearrangement joins TRBV4-2 to TRBJ2-1; D gene uncertain. V was trimmed by 2 bases and J by 9 bases, leaving 14 bases between them. The CDR3 totals 14 residues. The germline V gene has CDR1 LGHNA and CDR2 YNFKEQ. CDR3 amino acids: CASSQPHRALEQFF. The CDR3 DNA is TGTGCCAGCAGCCAACCACATAGGGCCCTTGAGCAGTTCTTC.

This clonotype is deemed large (0.1 to 1%). The chain links TRBV7-2 to TRBJ1-5, with 10 bases identical to TRBD1. V lost 1 base and J lost 4; bases outside the gene matches: 10. Germline-derived CDR1 and CDR2 are SGHTA and FQGNSA. This CDR3 contains 18 residues. The chain's CDR3 is CASSLGDRGLDRNQPQHF. CDR3 nucleotide sequence: TGTGCCAGCAGCTTAGGAGACAGGGGGCTTGATAGGAATCAGCCCCAGCATTTT.

This rearrangement joins TRBV29-1 to TRBJ2-7; D gene uncertain. The CDR3 sequence is 11 residues long. In germline, CDR1 is SQVTM, CDR2 ANQGSEA. The germline V and J ends were trimmed by 2 bases and 3 bases, with 5 bases remaining between them. CDR3 nucleotides: TGCAGCGTTGAACTCAGCTACGAGCAGTACTTC. This gives the protein CSVELSYEQYF.

J is TRBJ2-1 and V is TRBV3-1; D is possibly TRBD1 (6 bases). This CDR3 spans 15 amino acids. V lost 4 bases to trimming and J lost 8 bases, with 18 bases between them. Germline V gives CDR1 LGHDT, CDR2 YNNKEL (reference sequence). CDR3 coding DNA: TGTGCCAGCAGCCCCGACTTCGGACAGAATGATGAGCAGTTCTTC. The encoded protein is CASSPDFGQNDEQFF.

The sample holds a few counts of this clonotype. The chain combines TRBV7-3 with TRBJ1-1; D might be TRBD1 (5 bases). CDR1 is SGHTA and CDR2 is FQGTGA in the germline V gene. V was pared by 5 bases and J by 6 bases, with 16 bases between. The CDR3 spans 14 residues. In DNA, the CDR3 is TGTGCCAGCAGCCTAGGCCCCAGGGCCCCTGAAGCTTTCTTT. Amino acid sequence: CASSLGPRAPEAFF.

Within the sample, this clonotype is medium-sized. CDR3 residues: CASRPTAGGGKTQYF. The CDR3 nucleotides are TGTGCGAGCCGCCCGACCGCCGGGGGCGGAAAGACCCAGTACTTC. This sequence joins TRBV14 and TRBJ2-5; D is possibly TRBD1 or TRBD2 (6 bases each). The CDR3 has 15 amino acids. Germline CDR1 and CDR2: SGHDN and FVKESK.

This clonotype was seen a few times. The gene calls are TRBV9 and TRBJ2-3, with 9 positions matching TRBD2. The CDR3 sequence is 16 residues long. V gave up 4 bases and J gave up 4 bases; unmatched junction bases: 10. Germline loops: CDR1 SGDLS, CDR2 YYNGEE. This CDR3 reads CASSPRSGGIADTQYF. The CDR3 DNA follows: TGTGCCAGCAGCCCTCGCAGCGGGGGGATTGCAGATACGCAGTATTTT.

Relative to its sample, this clonotype is large. The genes are TRBV27 and TRBJ1-5; 8 bases line up with TRBD1. Germline-derived CDR1 and CDR2 are MNHEY and SMNVEV (reference sequence). The CDR3 is 14 amino acids. The junction had 7 bases not matched to a gene; V was cut back by 2 bases and J by 10 bases. Here the CDR3 reads CASSLGQGFFPQHF. Written as DNA, the CDR3 is TGTGCCAGCAGTTTAGGACAGGGATTTTTCCCCCAGCATTTT.